This record concerns one T cell receptor beta chain sequence. The antigen remains undetermined. CDR1 is SEHNR, CDR2 FQNEAQ, per germline (reference sequence). V shed 2 bases, J shed 5 bases, and the junction held 2 bases outside the gene matches. This CDR3 region has 15 residues. This sample was included in a study of pediatric ulcerative colitis. Findings and limits, study-wide: Acute severe colitis showed lower rectal diversity from clonal expansions.

The survey-level immunoSEQ assay was used. The repertoire was sequenced with immunoSEQ multiplex PCR; TCRdb's copy has only in-frame clones and lacks some. Of around 64,000 clones detected, about 90% appear once; the ten largest clones hold about 3.5%. The V gene is TRBV7-9, the J gene TRBJ2-2, with 10 bases aligning to TRBD2. Sequenced material: blood. The receptor comes from a boy aged 5-17 years with severe ulcerative colitis. The DNA for the CDR3 is TGTGCCAGCAGCTTACTAGCGGGAGATACCGGGGAGCTGTTTTTT. Translation gives CASSLLAGDTGELFF.